Detailed here is one TCR beta chain. Its antigen remains unknown. The V gene lost 0 bases and the J gene lost 5 bases, with 17 bases spanning the gap. The CDR3 extends over 17 amino acids. Germline V gene sequence: CDR1 MGHRA, CDR2 YSYEKL. The data stem from a study of somatic mutations in cytotoxic T cells in rheumatoid arthritis. Background on the study: Immediately following diagnosis and ahead of any treatment, patient blood (approximately 30 ml EDTA) was drawn.

Isolating CD4+ and CD8+ cells involved positive magnetic bead selection on an AutoMACS. Their purity was then checked by flow cytometry. Study-wide findings and caveats: Exceedance of 20% of CD8+ cells by the largest CD8+ clone occurred in about an eighth of the roughly 60 patients. Among rheumatoid arthritis patients, TRBV07 appeared slightly underrepresented, and this finding was left without any adjustment for multiple comparisons.

Measured with immunoSEQ multiplex PCR; TCRdb has only the in-frame clones, and not every one. Of some 7,000 clones detected, more than 80% appear once; the ten largest clones hold 26%. Sequencing used CD8+ T cells sorted from blood. This receptor was taken from a woman in her sixties or seventies with rheumatoid arthritis. This sequence joins TRBV4-1 and TRBJ2-4, with D tentatively TRBD2 (7 bases). CDR3 sequence (DNA): TGCGCCAGCAGCCAAGATCGACCGGGGGGCTCTCAAAACATTCAGTACTTC. Encoded protein: CASSQDRPGGSQNIQYF.